The clone carrying this TCR beta chain was found once. This record belongs to a study of blood T cell repertoires in COVID-19. Study-wide background: Both acute and convalescent COVID-19 samples were obtained from the United States, Italy and Spain. Nucleic acid was either cDNA or gDNA, and it came from T cells, B-cell-depleted T cells, or PBMCs.

As originally analysed: Amplified reference gene primers provided the basis for estimating nucleated cell counts. Only in-frame clones appear in the TCRdb table, and some are missing; sequencing was by immunoSEQ multiplex PCR. V, J and clone size are taken as reported in that table, and D and trimming were inferred from the DNA itself. The repertoire consists of around 160,000 clones, with 84% occurring once and the leading ten covering 30% to 45%. This clonotype originated in a human donor in a cohort sampled during active COVID-19. The sample taken for sequencing was peripheral blood.

As DNA, the CDR3 is TGCGCCAGCAGCTATACATATCACAGGGAGGGTGAGCAGTTCTTC. Residues: CASSYTYHREGEQFF. The chain uses TRBV5-1 and TRBJ2-1; TRBD2 might be the D (7 bases). This CDR3 spans 15 amino acids. V gave up 3 bases and J gave up 9 bases, with 19 bases separating them. Germline V CDR1 and CDR2: SGHRS, YFSETQ. Looking up the rest from reference TRBV5-1 and TRBJ2-1 gives the full variable domain: KAGVTQTPRYLIKTRGQQVTLSCSPISGHRSVSWYQQTPGQGLQFLFEYFSETQRNKGNFPGRFSGRQFSNSRSEMNVSTLELGDSALYLCASSYTYHREGEQFFGPGTRLTVL.